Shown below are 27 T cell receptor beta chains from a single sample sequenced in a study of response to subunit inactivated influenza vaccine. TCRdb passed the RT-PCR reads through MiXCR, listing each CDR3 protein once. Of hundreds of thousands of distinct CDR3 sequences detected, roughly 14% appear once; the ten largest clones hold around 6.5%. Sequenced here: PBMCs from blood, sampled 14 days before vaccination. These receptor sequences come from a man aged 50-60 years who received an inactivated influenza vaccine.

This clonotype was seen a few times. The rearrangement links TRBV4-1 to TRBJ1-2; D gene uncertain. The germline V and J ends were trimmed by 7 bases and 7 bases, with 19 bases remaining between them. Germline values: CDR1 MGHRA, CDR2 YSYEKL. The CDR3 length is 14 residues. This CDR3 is CASNHPGRKPGYTF. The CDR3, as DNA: TGCGCCAGCAACCACCCTGGACGGAAGCCTGGCTACACCTTC.

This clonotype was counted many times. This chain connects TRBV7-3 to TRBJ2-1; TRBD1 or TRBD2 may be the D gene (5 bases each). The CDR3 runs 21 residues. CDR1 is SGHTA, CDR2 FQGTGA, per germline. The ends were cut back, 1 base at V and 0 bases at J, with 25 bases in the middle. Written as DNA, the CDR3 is TGTGCCAGCAGCTTAATGAGGTTTCAGCGGTCCAAAGGGGCCTCCTACAATGAGCAGTTCTTC. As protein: CASSLMRFQRSKGASYNEQFF. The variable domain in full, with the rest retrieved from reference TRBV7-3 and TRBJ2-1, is GAGVSQTPSNKVTEKGKYVELRCDPISGHTALYWYRQSLGQGPEFLIYFQGTGAADDSGLPNDRFFAVRPEGSVSTLKIQRTERGDSAVYLCASSLMRFQRSKGASYNEQFFGPGTRLTVL.

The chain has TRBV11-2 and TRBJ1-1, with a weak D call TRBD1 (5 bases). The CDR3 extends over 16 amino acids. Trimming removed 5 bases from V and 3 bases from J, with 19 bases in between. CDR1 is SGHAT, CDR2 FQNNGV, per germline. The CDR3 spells CASSPHAGLGDTEAFF. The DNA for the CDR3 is TGTGCCAGCAGCCCTCACGCAGGGCTCGGTGACACTGAAGCTTTCTTT.

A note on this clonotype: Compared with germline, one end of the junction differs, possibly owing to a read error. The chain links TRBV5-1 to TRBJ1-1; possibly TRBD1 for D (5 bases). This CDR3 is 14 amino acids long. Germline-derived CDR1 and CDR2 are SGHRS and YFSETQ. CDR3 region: CASSLDTMNTEAFF. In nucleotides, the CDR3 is TGCGCCAGCAGTTTGGACACCATGAACACTGAAGCTTTCTTT. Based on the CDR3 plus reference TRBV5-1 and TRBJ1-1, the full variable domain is KAGVTQTPRYLIKTRGQQVTLSCSPISGHRSVSWYQQTPGQGLQFLFEYFSETQRNKGNFPGRFSGRQFSNSRSEMNVSTLELGDSALYLCASSLDTMNTEAFFGQGTRLTVV.

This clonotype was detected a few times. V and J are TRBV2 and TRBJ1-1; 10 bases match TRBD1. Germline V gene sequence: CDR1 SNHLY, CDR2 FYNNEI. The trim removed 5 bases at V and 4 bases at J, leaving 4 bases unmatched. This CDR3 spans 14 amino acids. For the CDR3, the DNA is TGTGCCAGCAGTTCCGACAGGGGGCTCACTGAAGCTTTCTTT. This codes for CASSSDRGLTEAFF.

Written as DNA, the CDR3 is TGTGCCAGCAGCTTAGGCTCGGGGGCGCGGAGGACACCCCTCCACTTT. Its protein is CASSLGSGARRTPLHF. The rearrangement uses TRBV7-2 and TRBJ1-6; possible D gene TRBD1, 6 bases. This CDR3 is 16 amino acids long. V shed 1 base and J shed 11 bases, with 18 bases lying between them. From germline, CDR1 is SGHTA and CDR2 FQGNSA.

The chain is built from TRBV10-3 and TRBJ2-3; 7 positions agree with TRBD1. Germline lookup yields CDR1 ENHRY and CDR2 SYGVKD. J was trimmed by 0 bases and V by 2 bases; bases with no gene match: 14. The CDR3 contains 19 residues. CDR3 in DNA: TGTGCCATCAGTGAGAATGAGGGGGCCCTGACTTCTAGCACAGATACGCAGTATTTT. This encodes CAISENEGALTSSTDTQYF.

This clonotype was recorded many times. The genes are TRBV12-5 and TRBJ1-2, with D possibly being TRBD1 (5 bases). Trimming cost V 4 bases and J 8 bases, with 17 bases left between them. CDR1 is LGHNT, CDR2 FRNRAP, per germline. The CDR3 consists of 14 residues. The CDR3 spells CASGSSAGPGGYTF. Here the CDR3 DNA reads TGTGCTAGTGGTTCGTCCGCAGGGCCCGGGGGCTACACCTTC.

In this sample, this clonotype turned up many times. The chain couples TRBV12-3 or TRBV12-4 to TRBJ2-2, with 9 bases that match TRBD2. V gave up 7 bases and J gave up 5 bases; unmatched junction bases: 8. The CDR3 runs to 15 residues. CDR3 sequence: CASTPAGGPTGELFF. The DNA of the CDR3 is TGTGCCAGCACACCCGCGGGAGGGCCTACCGGGGAGCTGTTTTTT.

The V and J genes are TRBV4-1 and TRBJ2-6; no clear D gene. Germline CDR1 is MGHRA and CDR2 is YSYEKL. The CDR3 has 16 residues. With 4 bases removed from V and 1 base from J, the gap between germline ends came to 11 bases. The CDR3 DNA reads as TGCGCCAGCAGCCTAACCTCAGGATCTGGGGCCAACGTCCTGACTTTC. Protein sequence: CASSLTSGSGANVLTF.

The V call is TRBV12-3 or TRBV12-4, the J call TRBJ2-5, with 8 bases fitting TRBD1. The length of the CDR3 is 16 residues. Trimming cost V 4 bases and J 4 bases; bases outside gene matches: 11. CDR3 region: CASSYGKTGGRETQYF. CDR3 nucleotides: TGTGCCAGCAGTTACGGGAAAACAGGGGGTCGAGAGACCCAGTACTTC.

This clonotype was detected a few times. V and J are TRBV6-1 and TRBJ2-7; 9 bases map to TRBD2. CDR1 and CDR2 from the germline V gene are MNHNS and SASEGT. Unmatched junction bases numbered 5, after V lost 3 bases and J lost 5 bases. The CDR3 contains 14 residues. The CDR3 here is CASSDGLASHEQYF. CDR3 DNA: TGTGCCAGCAGTGACGGACTAGCGAGCCACGAGCAGTACTTC.

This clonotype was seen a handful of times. The CDR3 spells CSARGPFNTGELFF. In DNA form, the CDR3 reads TGCAGTGCTAGGGGACCCTTTAACACCGGGGAGCTGTTTTTT. The chain uses TRBV20-1 and TRBJ2-2; D may correspond to TRBD1 or TRBD2 (5 bases each). The CDR3 contains 14 residues. Germline CDR1 DFQATT, CDR2 SNEGSKA (reference sequence). V lost 3 bases and J lost 2, with 10 bases in between.

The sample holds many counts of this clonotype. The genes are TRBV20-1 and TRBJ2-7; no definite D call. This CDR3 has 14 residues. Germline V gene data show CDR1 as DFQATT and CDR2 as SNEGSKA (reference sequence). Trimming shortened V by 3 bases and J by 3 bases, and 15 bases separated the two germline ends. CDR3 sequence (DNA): TGCAGTGCTAGCGGGCGGAAGGGTCTCTACGAGCAGTACTTC. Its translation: CSASGRKGLYEQYF.

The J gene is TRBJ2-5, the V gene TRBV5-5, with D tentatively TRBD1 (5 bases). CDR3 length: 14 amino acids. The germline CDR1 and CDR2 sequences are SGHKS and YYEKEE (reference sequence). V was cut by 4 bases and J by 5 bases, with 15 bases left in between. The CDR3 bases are TGTGCCAGCAGCCCTGGGGCAGCCCTGGAGACCCAGTACTTC. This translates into CASSPGAALETQYF.

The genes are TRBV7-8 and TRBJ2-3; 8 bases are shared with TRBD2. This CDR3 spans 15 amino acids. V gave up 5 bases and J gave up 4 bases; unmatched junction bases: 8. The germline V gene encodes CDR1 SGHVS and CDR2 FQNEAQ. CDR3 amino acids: CASSPGAGGSDTQYF. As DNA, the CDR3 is TGTGCCAGCAGCCCAGGGGCGGGGGGATCAGATACGCAGTATTTT.

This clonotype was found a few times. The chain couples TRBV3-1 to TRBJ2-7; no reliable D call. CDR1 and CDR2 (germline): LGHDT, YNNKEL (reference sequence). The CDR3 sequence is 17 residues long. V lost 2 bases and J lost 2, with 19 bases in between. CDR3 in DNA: TGTGCCAGCAGCCAATCCAGGAGCACAGCGTTTCCCTACGAGCAGTACTTC. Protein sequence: CASSQSRSTAFPYEQYF.

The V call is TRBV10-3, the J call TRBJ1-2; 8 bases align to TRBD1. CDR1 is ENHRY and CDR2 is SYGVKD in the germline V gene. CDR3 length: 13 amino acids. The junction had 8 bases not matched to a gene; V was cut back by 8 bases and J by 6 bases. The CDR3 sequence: CAIGTGRVNGYTF. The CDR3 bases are TGTGCCATCGGGACAGGACGGGTGAATGGCTACACCTTC.

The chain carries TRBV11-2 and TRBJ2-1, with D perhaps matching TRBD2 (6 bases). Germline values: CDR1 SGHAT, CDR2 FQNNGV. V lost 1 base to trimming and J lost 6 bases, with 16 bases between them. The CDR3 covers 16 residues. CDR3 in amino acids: CASSLGGVAILNEQFF. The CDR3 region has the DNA TGTGCCAGCAGCTTAGGGGGGGTAGCCATCCTCAATGAGCAGTTCTTC.

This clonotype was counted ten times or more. Written as DNA, the CDR3 is TGTGCCAGCAAGATAACGGACAGGGACAATGAGCAGTTCTTC. Protein sequence: CASKITDRDNEQFF. The chain uses TRBV14 and TRBJ2-1, with TRBD1 matching 8 bases. Germline-derived CDR1 and CDR2 are SGHDN and FVKESK. The CDR3 runs to 14 residues. Trimming at V came to 7 bases and at J to 5 bases, leaving 7 bases not matched to a gene.

For the CDR3, the DNA is TGTGCCAGCAGCTTAAATGCAGCCCTTAATGAAAAACTGTTTTTT. It translates to CASSLNAALNEKLFF. This chain uses TRBV7-2 with TRBJ1-4; D is unclear. Per the germline V gene, CDR1 is SGHTA and CDR2 is FQGNSA. Trimming took off 2 bases at V and 4 bases at J, with 11 bases between the two ends. The CDR3 totals 15 residues.

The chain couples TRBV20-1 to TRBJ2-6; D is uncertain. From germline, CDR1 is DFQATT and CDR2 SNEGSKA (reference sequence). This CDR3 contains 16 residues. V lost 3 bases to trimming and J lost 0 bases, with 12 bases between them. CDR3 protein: CSASPSESSGANVLTF. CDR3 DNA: TGCAGTGCTAGTCCCTCAGAGAGCTCTGGGGCCAACGTCCTGACTTTC.

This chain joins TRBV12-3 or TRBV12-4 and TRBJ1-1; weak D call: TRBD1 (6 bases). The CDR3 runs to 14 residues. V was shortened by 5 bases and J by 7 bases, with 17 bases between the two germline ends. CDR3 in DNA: TGTGCCAGCAGTCATCGGACAGCTTTTTTTGAAGCTTTCTTT. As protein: CASSHRTAFFEAFF.

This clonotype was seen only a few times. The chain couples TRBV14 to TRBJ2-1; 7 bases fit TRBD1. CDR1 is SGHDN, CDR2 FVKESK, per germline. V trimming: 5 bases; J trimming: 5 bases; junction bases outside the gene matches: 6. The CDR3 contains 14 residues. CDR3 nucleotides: TGTGCCAGCAGCTCAGGGGGAGCAAACAATGAGCAGTTCTTC. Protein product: CASSSGGANNEQFF.

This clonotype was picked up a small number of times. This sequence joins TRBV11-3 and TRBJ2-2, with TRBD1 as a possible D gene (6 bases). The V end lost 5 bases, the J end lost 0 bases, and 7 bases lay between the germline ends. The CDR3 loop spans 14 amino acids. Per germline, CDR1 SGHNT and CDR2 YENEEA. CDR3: CASSDRSNTGELFF. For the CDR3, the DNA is TGTGCCAGCAGCGACAGGTCGAACACCGGGGAGCTGTTTTTT. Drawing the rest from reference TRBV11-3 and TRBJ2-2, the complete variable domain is EAGVVQSPRYKIIEKKQPVAFWCNPISGHNTLYWYLQNLGQGPELLIRYENEEAVDDSQLPKDRFSAERLKGVDSTLKIQPAELGDSAVYLCASSDRSNTGELFFGEGSRLTVL.

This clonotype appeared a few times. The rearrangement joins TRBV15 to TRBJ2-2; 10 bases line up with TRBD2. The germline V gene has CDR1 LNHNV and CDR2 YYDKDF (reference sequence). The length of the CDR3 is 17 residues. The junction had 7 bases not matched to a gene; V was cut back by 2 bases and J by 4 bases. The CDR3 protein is CATSRFPSGGGTGELFF. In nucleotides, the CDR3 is TGTGCCACCAGCAGATTCCCTAGCGGGGGCGGCACCGGGGAGCTGTTTTTT.

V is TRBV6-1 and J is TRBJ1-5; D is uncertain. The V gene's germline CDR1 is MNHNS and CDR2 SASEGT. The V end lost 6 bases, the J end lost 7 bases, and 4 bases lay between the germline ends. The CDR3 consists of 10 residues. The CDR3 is CASSEQPQHF. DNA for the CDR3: TGTGCCAGCAGCGAACAGCCCCAGCATTTT.